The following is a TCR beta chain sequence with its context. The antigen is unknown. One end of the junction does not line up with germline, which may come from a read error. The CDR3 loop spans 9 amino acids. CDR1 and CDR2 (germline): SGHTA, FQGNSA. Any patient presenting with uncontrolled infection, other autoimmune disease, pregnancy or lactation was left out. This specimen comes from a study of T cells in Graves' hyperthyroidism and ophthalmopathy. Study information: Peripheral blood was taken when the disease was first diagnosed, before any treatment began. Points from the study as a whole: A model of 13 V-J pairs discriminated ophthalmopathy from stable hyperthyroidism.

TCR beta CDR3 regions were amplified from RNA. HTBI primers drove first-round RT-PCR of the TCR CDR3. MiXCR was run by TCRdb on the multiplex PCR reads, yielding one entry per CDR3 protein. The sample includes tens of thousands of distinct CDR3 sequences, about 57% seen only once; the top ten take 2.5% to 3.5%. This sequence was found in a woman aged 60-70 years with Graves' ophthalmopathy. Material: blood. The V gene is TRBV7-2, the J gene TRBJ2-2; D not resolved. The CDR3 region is CASSSERLF. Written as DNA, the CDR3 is TGTGCCAGCAGCTCGGAGCGACTTTTT.